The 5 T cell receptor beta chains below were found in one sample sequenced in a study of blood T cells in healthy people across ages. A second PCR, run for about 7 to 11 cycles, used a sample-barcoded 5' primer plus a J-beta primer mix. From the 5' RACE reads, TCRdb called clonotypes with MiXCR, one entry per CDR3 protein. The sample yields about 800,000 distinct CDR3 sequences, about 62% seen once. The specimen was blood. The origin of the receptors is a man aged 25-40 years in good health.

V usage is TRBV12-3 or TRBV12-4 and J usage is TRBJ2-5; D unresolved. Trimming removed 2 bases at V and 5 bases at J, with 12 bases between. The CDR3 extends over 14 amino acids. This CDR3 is CASSLLLAAETQYF. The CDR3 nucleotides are TGTGCCAGCAGTTTACTTCTTGCGGCGGAGACCCAGTACTTC.

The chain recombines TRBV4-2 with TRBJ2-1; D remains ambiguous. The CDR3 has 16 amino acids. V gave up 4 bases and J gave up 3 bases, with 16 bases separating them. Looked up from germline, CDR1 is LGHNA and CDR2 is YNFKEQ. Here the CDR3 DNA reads TGTGCCAGCAGCCCCGACCTGCGGTTATTCTACAATGAGCAGTTCTTC. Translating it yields CASSPDLRLFYNEQFF.

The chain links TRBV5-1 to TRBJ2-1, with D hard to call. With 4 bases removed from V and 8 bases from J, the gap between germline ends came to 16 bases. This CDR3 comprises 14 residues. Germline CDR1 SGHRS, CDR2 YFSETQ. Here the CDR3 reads CASSLTLSVDEQFF. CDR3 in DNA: TGCGCCAGCAGCCTAACTTTAAGTGTCGATGAGCAGTTCTTC.

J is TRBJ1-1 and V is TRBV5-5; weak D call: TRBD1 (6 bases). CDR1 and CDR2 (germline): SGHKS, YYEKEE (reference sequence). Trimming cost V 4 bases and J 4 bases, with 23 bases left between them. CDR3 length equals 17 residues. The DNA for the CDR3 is TGTGCCAGCAGCCCGGCCCCGAAGGGGGGCGTAGGCACTGAAGCTTTCTTT. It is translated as CASSPAPKGGVGTEAFF.

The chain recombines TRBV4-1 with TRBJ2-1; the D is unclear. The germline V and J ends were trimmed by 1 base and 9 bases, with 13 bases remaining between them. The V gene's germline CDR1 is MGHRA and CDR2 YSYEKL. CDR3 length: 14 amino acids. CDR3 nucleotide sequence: TGCGCCAGCAGCCAAGTAGGCCAGATCGGTGAGCAGTTCTTC. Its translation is CASSQVGQIGEQFF.